The 13 T cell receptor beta chains below all came from one sample that was sequenced in a study of T-cell reconstitution after alpha-beta-depleted transplantation in children. A library of TCRbeta sequences, prepared with unique molecular identifiers, was generated. TCRdb redid the calling of the PCR reads with MiXCR, one entry per CDR3 protein. Of about 540,000 distinct CDR3 sequences listed, approximately 20% are singletons. The material sequenced was PBMCs from the stem cell graft donor, taken from the stem cell graft. These receptors were collected from a human donor who donated a stem cell graft to a child with acute lymphoblastic leukemia.

This rearrangement joins TRBV19 to TRBJ2-1; unclear D gene. This CDR3 contains 16 residues. The germline V gene has CDR1 LNHDA and CDR2 SQIVND (reference sequence). V lost 3 bases, J lost 6 bases, and 18 bases lay in between. The CDR3 protein is CASSISVAVFSNEQFF. The CDR3 region has the DNA TGTGCCAGTAGTATCTCGGTGGCAGTTTTTAGCAATGAGCAGTTCTTC.

The V call is TRBV12-3 or TRBV12-4, the J call TRBJ2-1, with TRBD2 as a possible D gene (5 bases). V lost 5 bases and J lost 7, with 12 bases in between. CDR3 size: 13 residues. The CDR3 DNA is TGTGCCAGCAGTCTGGACTCGCTTAATGAGCAGTTCTTC. Its translation is CASSLDSLNEQFF.

The V call is TRBV9, the J call TRBJ2-1; D might be TRBD2 (5 bases). CDR1 is SGDLS and CDR2 is YYNGEE in the germline V gene. The CDR3 is made up of 13 amino acids. Trimming pared 1 base from V and 12 bases from J, leaving 14 bases between. The CDR3 reads CASSVTGSPMQFF. As DNA, the CDR3 is TGTGCCAGCAGCGTAACGGGATCGCCTATGCAGTTCTTC.

This clonotype was detected only a few times. V and J are TRBV7-3 and TRBJ2-1; 7 bases are a match to TRBD2. CDR1 and CDR2 from the germline V gene are SGHTA and FQGTGA. The CDR3 runs to 17 residues. The V and J ends lost 4 bases and 4 bases, in that order; junction bases with no gene match: 13. The CDR3 DNA is TGTGCCAGCAGCTCCCAGGGAGGGGTGCTCTCTTACAATGAGCAGTTCTTC. It translates to CASSSQGGVLSYNEQFF. The full variable domain, its missing parts supplied by reference TRBV7-3 and TRBJ2-1, is GAGVSQTPSNKVTEKGKYVELRCDPISGHTALYWYRQSLGQGPEFLIYFQGTGAADDSGLPNDRFFAVRPEGSVSTLKIQRTERGDSAVYLCASSSQGGVLSYNEQFFGPGTRLTVL.

The chain combines TRBV4-1 with TRBJ2-7, with TRBD2 matching 9 bases. This CDR3 spans 16 amino acids. With 4 bases clipped from V and 5 bases from J, the junction kept 12 bases outside the gene matches. Germline V CDR1 and CDR2: MGHRA, YSYEKL. CDR3 residues: CASSLNLAGENNEQYF. For the CDR3, the DNA is TGCGCCAGCAGCCTTAACTTAGCGGGAGAGAATAACGAGCAGTACTTC.

This clonotype was seen more than once but under ten times. The rearrangement joins TRBV20-1 to TRBJ1-5; the D gene is possibly TRBD1 (5 bases). The CDR3 is 14 amino acids. The germline gives CDR1 DFQATT, CDR2 SNEGSKA (reference sequence). V lost 3 bases and J 4 bases, leaving 13 bases between the germline ends. CDR3 in amino acids: CSASPRGVNQPQHF. CDR3 nucleotide sequence: TGCAGTGCTAGTCCAAGGGGCGTAAATCAGCCCCAGCATTTT.

The CDR3 sequence: CASRPVGQYEQYF. CDR3 nucleotides: TGTGCCAGCCGCCCCGTAGGCCAATACGAGCAGTACTTC. The chain recombines TRBV27 with TRBJ2-7; D ambiguous. Trimming took off 8 bases at V and 4 bases at J, with 15 bases between the two ends. Germline V lookup: CDR1 MNHEY, CDR2 SMNVEV (reference sequence). This CDR3 is built from 13 residues.

V and J are TRBV9 and TRBJ1-4; D is undetermined. Trimming left V 3 bases short and J 5 bases short, with 11 bases between. The germline CDR1 and CDR2 sequences are SGDLS and YYNGEE. This CDR3 has 14 amino acids. The DNA of the CDR3 is TGTGCCAGCAGCGGATTCGGGAAGAATGAAAAACTGTTTTTT. Translation gives CASSGFGKNEKLFF. Using reference TRBV9 and TRBJ1-4 for the parts outside the CDR3, the full variable domain is DSGVTQTPKHLITATGQRVTLRCSPRSGDLSVYWYQQSLDQGLQFLIQYYNGEERAKGNILERFSAQQFPDLHSELNLSSLELGDSALYFCASSGFGKNEKLFFGSGTQLSVL.

This clonotype turned up a few times. This sequence joins TRBV27 and TRBJ2-1; 9 bases align to TRBD2. V was pared by 3 bases and J by 9 bases, with 6 bases of the junction left unmatched. The CDR3 has 14 amino acids. Germline V gene lookup returns CDR1 MNHEY and CDR2 SMNVEV (reference sequence). The CDR3 loop is CASSFRGRAGEQFF. The CDR3 DNA reads TGTGCCAGCAGTTTTCGCGGGAGGGCGGGTGAGCAGTTCTTC.

The chain has TRBV5-6 and TRBJ2-7; weak D call: TRBD2 (6 bases). Germline CDR1 reads SGHDT; CDR2 reads YYEEEE. There are 15 residues in the CDR3. V was cut by 2 bases and J by 3 bases, with 15 bases left in between. The CDR3 DNA reads as TGTGCCAGCAGCTTAGCGGGCCGACTCCACTACGAGCAGTACTTC. Amino acids: CASSLAGRLHYEQYF. Complete variable domain (other parts from reference TRBV5-6 and TRBJ2-7): DAGVTQSPTHLIKTRGQQVTLRCSPKSGHDTVSWYQQALGQGPQFIFQYYEEEERQRGNFPDRFSGHQFPNYSSELNVNALLLGDSALYLCASSLAGRLHYEQYFGPGTRLTVT.

The chain combines TRBV4-1 with TRBJ2-2; either TRBD1 or TRBD2 may supply D (5 bases each). The CDR3 consists of 13 residues. Germline V lookup: CDR1 MGHRA, CDR2 YSYEKL. V was pared by 6 bases and J by 5 bases, with 10 bases between. In nucleotides, the CDR3 is TGCGCCAGCAGTCTGGGACCGACCGGGGAGCTGTTTTTT. Its translation: CASSLGPTGELFF.

The chain uses TRBV7-3 and TRBJ2-5, with D perhaps matching TRBD1 or TRBD2 (5 bases each). This CDR3 comprises 15 residues. Trimming left V 8 bases short and J 9 bases short, with 25 bases between. Germline V lookup: CDR1 SGHTA, CDR2 FQGTGA. CDR3 loop: CASSLGSGQGVAQYF. The CDR3 DNA reads TGTGCCAGCTCTCTAGGAAGCGGTCAAGGGGTGGCCCAGTACTTC.

This chain uses TRBV20-1 with TRBJ1-5; 7 bases are a match to TRBD1. CDR3 length equals 16 residues. Germline CDR1 DFQATT, CDR2 SNEGSKA (reference sequence). Trimming at V came to 6 bases and at J to 0 bases, leaving 11 bases not matched to a gene. The CDR3 nucleotides are TGCAGTGCGTCACCCCCAGGGGGGTATAGCAATCAGCCCCAGCATTTT. It is translated as CSASPPGGYSNQPQHF.